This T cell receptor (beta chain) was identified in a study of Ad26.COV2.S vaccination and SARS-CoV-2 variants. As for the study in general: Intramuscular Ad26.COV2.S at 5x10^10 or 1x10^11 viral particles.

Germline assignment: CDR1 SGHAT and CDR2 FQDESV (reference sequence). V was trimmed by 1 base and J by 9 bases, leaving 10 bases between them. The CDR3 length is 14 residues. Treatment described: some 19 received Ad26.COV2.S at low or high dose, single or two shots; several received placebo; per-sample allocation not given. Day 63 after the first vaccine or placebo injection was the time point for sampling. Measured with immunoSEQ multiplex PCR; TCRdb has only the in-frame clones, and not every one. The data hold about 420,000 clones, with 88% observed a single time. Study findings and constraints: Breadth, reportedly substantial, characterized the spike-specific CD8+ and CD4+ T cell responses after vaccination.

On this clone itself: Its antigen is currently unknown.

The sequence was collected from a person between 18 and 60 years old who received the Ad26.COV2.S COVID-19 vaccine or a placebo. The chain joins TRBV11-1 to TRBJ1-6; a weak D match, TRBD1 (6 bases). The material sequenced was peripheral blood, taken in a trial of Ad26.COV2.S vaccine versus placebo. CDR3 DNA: TGTGCCAGCAGCTTAGACAGGGATATTTCACCCCTCCACTTT. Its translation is CASSLDRDISPLHF.